Below are 15 T cell receptor beta chains sequenced from a single sample in a study of cytomegalovirus exposure and HLA in healthy donors. A multiplex PCR was run with 60 Vbeta primers and 13 Jbeta primers. Sequencing used immunoSEQ multiplex PCR; TCRdb keeps in-frame clones, though not all of them. This sample contains 150,000 or so clones. The material sequenced was PBMCs. These receptors all come from a woman under 30 in good health and CMV-seronegative.

The chain links TRBV4-3 to TRBJ2-3; 8 nucleotides align to TRBD2. CDR3 length equals 17 residues. Germline V lookup: CDR1 LGHNA, CDR2 YSLEER. V shed 0 bases and J 2 bases; nucleotides not matched to a gene: 7. The CDR3 coding sequence is TGCGCCAGCAGCCAAGACCCGCTACTAGCGGCCACAGATACGCAGTATTTT. Translated: CASSQDPLLAATDTQYF.

The chain has TRBV19 and TRBJ1-1, with TRBD1 identical over 10 bases. CDR3 length equals 14 residues. Germline V gene data show CDR1 as LNHDA and CDR2 as SQIVND (reference sequence). The V and J ends lost 3 bases and 7 bases, in that order; junction bases with no gene match: 5. The CDR3 is CASSIGTGELEAFF. DNA of the CDR3: TGTGCCAGTAGTATCGGGACAGGGGAACTTGAAGCTTTCTTT. The full variable domain, rest sourced from reference TRBV19 and TRBJ1-1, is DGGITQSPKYLFRKEGQNVTLSCEQNLNHDAMYWYRQDPGQGLRLIYYSQIVNDFQKGDIAEGYSVSREKKESFPLTVTSAQKNPTAFYLCASSIGTGELEAFFGQGTRLTVV.

To note about this clone: No DNA is shown, since the ends of the CDR3 on it are uncertain; the CDR3 is the one TCRdb lists. The chain joins TRBV6-1 to TRBJ2-3; the DNA was not used to check the table's D call, TRBD2. The length of the CDR3 is 13 amino acids, counting both ends. CDR1 MNHNS and CDR2 SASEGT come from the germline V gene. The CDR3 loop reads CASILGEADTQYF.

The chain employs TRBV2 and TRBJ2-7; D remains unclear. CDR3 length: 11 residues. V lost 4 bases to trimming and J lost 4 bases, with 5 bases between them. Germline CDR1 is SNHLY and CDR2 is FYNNEI. The CDR3 sequence is CASSANYEQYF. The CDR3 DNA is TGTGCCAGCAGTGCAAATTACGAGCAGTACTTC.

The genes are TRBV5-4 and TRBJ2-3; 11 bases line up with TRBD2. In germline, CDR1 is SGHNT, CDR2 YYREEE (reference sequence). There are 15 residues in the CDR3. The J segment lost 5 bases and the V segment lost 4 bases, leaving 6 bases of the junction unmatched. The DNA for the CDR3 is TGTGCCAGCAGCCTGACTAGCGGGATAAGAGATACGCAGTATTTT. It translates to CASSLTSGIRDTQYF.

The chain uses TRBV19 and TRBJ1-5; 7 positions agree with TRBD1. CDR1 and CDR2 (germline): LNHDA, SQIVND (reference sequence). V gave up 6 bases and J gave up 4 bases; unmatched junction bases: 6. The CDR3 has 14 residues. CDR3 bases: TGTGCCAGTAGCGCAGACAGGGCTAATCAGCCCCAGCATTTT. It codes for CASSADRANQPQHF. Together with reference TRBV19 and TRBJ1-5, the CDR3 gives the full variable domain: DGGITQSPKYLFRKEGQNVTLSCEQNLNHDAMYWYRQDPGQGLRLIYYSQIVNDFQKGDIAEGYSVSREKKESFPLTVTSAQKNPTAFYLCASSADRANQPQHFGDGTRLSIL.

V and J are TRBV18 and TRBJ2-7; D ambiguous. The CDR3 loop spans 12 amino acids. The germline V and J ends were trimmed by 4 bases and 7 bases, with 11 bases remaining between them. Germline values: CDR1 KGHSH, CDR2 LQKENI. CDR3 loop: CASSHPYAEQYF. CDR3 in DNA: TGTGCCAGCTCACACCCTTACGCGGAGCAGTACTTC.

The rearrangement uses TRBV10-3 and TRBJ1-2; possibly TRBD1 for D (5 bases). The length of the CDR3 is 15 residues. Germline assignment: CDR1 ENHRY and CDR2 SYGVKD. Trimming cost V 4 bases and J 4 bases, with 16 bases left between them. The CDR3 here is CAISGYLADSYGYTF. The DNA for the CDR3 is TGTGCCATCAGTGGTTACTTAGCCGACAGCTATGGCTACACCTTC.

This chain connects TRBV14 to TRBJ2-1; no clear D. V lost 1 base and J lost 6, with 10 bases in between. The germline CDR1 and CDR2 sequences are SGHDN and FVKESK. This CDR3 is built from 14 residues. DNA for the CDR3: TGTGCCAGCAGCCAAGTATTCCAGCGCAATGAGCAGTTCTTC. Its translation is CASSQVFQRNEQFF.

As to this clone: The sample holds other DNA sequences that translate to the same CDR3. The DNA of the CDR3 is TGTGCCAGCAGCTTGGGGACAGGGGGCGGTGAAAAACTGTTTTTT. Amino acid sequence: CASSLGTGGGEKLFF. This sequence joins TRBV5-6 and TRBJ1-4; 11 nucleotides align to TRBD1. J lost 7 bases, V lost 0 bases, and 2 bases had no gene match. Per germline, CDR1 SGHDT and CDR2 YYEEEE. The length of the CDR3 is 15 residues.

The chain links TRBV7-2 to TRBJ2-7, with D perhaps matching TRBD1 (6 bases). The CDR3 loop spans 14 amino acids. CDR1 is SGHTA, CDR2 FQGNSA, per germline. The V gene lost 0 bases and the J gene lost 5 bases, with 11 bases spanning the gap. CDR3: CASSLATTGHEQYF. As DNA, the CDR3 is TGTGCCAGCAGCTTAGCGACAACAGGGCACGAGCAGTACTTC.

The rearrangement links TRBV19 to TRBJ2-5; 8 bases are a match to TRBD1. The ends lost 0 bases at V and 6 bases at J; junction bases unmatched: 6. The CDR3 covers 15 residues. The germline CDR1 and CDR2 sequences are LNHDA and SQIVND (reference sequence). CDR3 bases: TGTGCCAGTAGTATAGATGAGACAGGGGCAAAGACCCAGTACTTC. Translating it yields CASSIDETGAKTQYF.

V gene TRBV27 combines with J gene TRBJ2-3, with 7 positions matching TRBD1. There are 13 residues in the CDR3. The ends lost 6 bases at V and 4 bases at J; junction bases unmatched: 4. Germline V gene sequence: CDR1 MNHEY, CDR2 SMNVEV (reference sequence). The CDR3, as DNA: TGTGCCAGCAGCCGACAGGGCTCAGATACGCAGTATTTT. This gives the protein CASSRQGSDTQYF.

This rearrangement joins TRBV7-2 to TRBJ2-3; TRBD2 agrees at 7 bases. This CDR3 contains 15 residues. J was trimmed by 1 base and V by 5 bases; bases with no gene match: 6. Germline CDR1 is SGHTA and CDR2 is FQGNSA. CDR3 amino acids: CASSLSGFGTDTQYF. The CDR3 nucleotides are TGTGCCAGCAGCCTTAGCGGGTTTGGCACAGATACGCAGTATTTT.

J is TRBJ1-5 and V is TRBV5-8; possibly TRBD1 for D (6 bases). V dropped 3 bases and J dropped 2 bases, with 12 bases sitting between them. CDR3 length: 15 residues. Germline V gene sequence: CDR1 SGHTS, CDR2 YDEGEE. The CDR3 here is CASSYGRGGNQPQHF. The CDR3 DNA reads TGTGCCAGCAGCTATGGGAGGGGGGGCAATCAGCCCCAGCATTTT.